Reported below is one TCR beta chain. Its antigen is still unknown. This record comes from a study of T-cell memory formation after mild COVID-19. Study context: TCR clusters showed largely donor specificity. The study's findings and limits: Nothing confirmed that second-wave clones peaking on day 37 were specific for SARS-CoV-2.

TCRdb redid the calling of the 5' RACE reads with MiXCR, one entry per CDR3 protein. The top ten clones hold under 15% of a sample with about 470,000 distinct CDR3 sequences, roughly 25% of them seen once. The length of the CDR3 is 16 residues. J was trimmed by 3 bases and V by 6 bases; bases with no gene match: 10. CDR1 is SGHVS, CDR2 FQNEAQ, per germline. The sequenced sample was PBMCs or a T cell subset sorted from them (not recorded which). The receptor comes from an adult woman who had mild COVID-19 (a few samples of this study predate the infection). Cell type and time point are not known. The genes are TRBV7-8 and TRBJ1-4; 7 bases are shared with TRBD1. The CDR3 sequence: CASRRDRAGANEKLFF. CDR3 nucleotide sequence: TGTGCCAGCAGGCGAGACAGGGCAGGGGCTAATGAAAAACTGTTTTTT.